Listed here is a single T cell receptor (beta chain). This clonotype was counted many times. It lacks a known antigen. Base-call qualities are not available, and no considerably larger clone is one nucleotide away. The data stem from a study of T cells in Graves' hyperthyroidism and ophthalmopathy (dated by TCRdb to 2018 to 2020). As for the study more broadly: Peripheral blood was sampled at the time of initial diagnosis, prior to any treatment. After blood sampling, hyperthyroidism patients were treated with methimazole at a starting dose of 30 mg daily, and ophthalmopathy patients were treated with high-dose intravenous methylprednisolone. Thyroid tissue and blood T-cell repertoires from six Graves' hyperthyroidism patients were also compared in the study. A discovery cohort of about a hundred patients, about 44 with Graves' ophthalmopathy and 55 to 60 with stable Graves' hyperthyroidism, was used to find distinguishing TCR V-J signatures. Prospective prediction of ophthalmopathy was tested in an independent validation cohort of about 19 hyperthyroidism patients and around 16 patients who later progressed to ophthalmopathy. The 95 to 100 discovery patients were randomly split 7:3 into training and test sets. The paper reports TCR Vbeta CDR3 sequencing of roughly 140 peripheral blood samples: 40 or so ophthalmopathy, about 75 hyperthyroidism and approximately 17 progressor patients. Overall study results and their limits: In validation, the model predicted progression to ophthalmopathy with approximately 69% sensitivity and around 72% specificity, a median of about 6.7 months before onset. Sample size was not statistically predetermined, and blinding of investigators to group allocation was not performed. Ophthalmopathy was separated from stable hyperthyroidism by a 13 V-J signature model, with around 88% sensitivity and approximately 84% specificity obtained in cross-validation and 80%/75% obtained in testing. Most expanded thyroid clonotypes (frequency above 0.001) were also detected in blood, suggesting blood repertoires may reflect thyroid immune responses.

TCR beta CDR3 regions were amplified from RNA transcripts. The TCR CDR3 was subjected to a first round of RT-PCR using the HTBI primer set and the Qiagen OneStep RT-PCR kit. The libraries were constructed in a second round of multiplex PCR and then size-selected and purified. Paired-end sequencing of the libraries was performed with 100 bp reads on an Illumina HiSeq2000. The original pipeline was this. Raw data were processed with SOAPnuke, discarding reads with adapters, uncalled bases, mean Phred below 15, or no exact constant-primer or identifier match. High-quality paired reads were merged with COPE v1.2.5, and unique nucleotide sequences were defined as clonotypes. MiTCR v1.1 was used to align the clonotypes against IMGT TRBV, TRBD and TRBJ reference segments. Analysis was restricted to V-J combinations with a frequency above 0.0001, which covered 99% to 99.2% of repertoires. The TCS score was defined as the ratio of F50 (clonal expansion) to E x V (chaos), calculated using BLOSUM62-based TCRdist between CDR3 peptides within each V-J. Welch's t-statistics and random forest reduced several hundred V-J features to under 15, which were used in a naive Bayes classifier (R e1071). TCRdb applied fastp at Q25 and MiXCR to the public reads, then kept only in-frame beta chains. Entries that share a CDR3 protein sequence are merged under the most common genes and DNA. The V and J calls here are based on TCRdb, not the publication. The sample has fewer than 200,000 distinct CDR3 sequences on record, about a sixth of them singletons. The top ten clones comprise roughly 28% of the sample.

A patient counted as having stable Graves' hyperthyroidism if no progression to ophthalmopathy occurred over 18 months of follow-up. The hyperthyroidism patients were between 18 and 65 years old and newly diagnosed, with a disease duration of less than 2 months. Exclusion was applied to patients with uncontrolled infections, other autoimmune diseases, pregnancy or lactation. Diagnoses were based on clinical symptoms, serum thyroxine and TRAb, thyroid ultrasound and orbital computed tomography. PBMCs were isolated from more than 8 ml of fresh peripheral blood by Ficoll-Paque density gradient centrifugation. Total RNA was extracted with Trizol reagent, and quality was checked on an Agilent 2100 Bioanalyzer. At the junction V is shortened by 3 bases and J by 0 bases, with 12 bases in between. According to the germline V gene, CDR1 reads SGHVS and CDR2 reads FQNEAQ. From the cysteine through the phenylalanine, the CDR3 covers 16 amino acids. Of all the DNA, just the CDR3 is kept, 48 bases in frame from base 1.

Sequencing used blood. The TCR comes from a woman aged 45-65 years with Graves' hyperthyroidism. In this chain, TRBV7-8 is recombined with TRBJ1-5; matching of 5 bases hints at TRBD1 as the D gene. The DNA is TGTGCCAGCAGCTTCTCGGGACCGTATAGCAATCAGCCCCAGCATTTT. Translated, it reads CASSFSGPYSNQPQHF. Beyond the CDR3, the reference TRBV7-8 and TRBJ1-5 genes provide the residues; the full variable domain reads: GAGVSQSPRYKVAKRGQDVALRCDPISGHVSLFWYQQALGQGPEFLTYFQNEAQLDKSGLPSDRFFAERPEGSVSTLKIQRTQQEDSAVYLCASSFSGPYSNQPQHFGDGTRLSIL.